Following are 10 T cell receptor beta chains from one sample sequenced in a study of metastatic and nonmetastatic thyroid tumors. TCRdb re-analyzed the PCR reads using MiXCR. The table lists about 2,900 clones, around 36% of them singletons. Treatment of any kind had been given to no patient before thyroid surgery. The sequenced material came from tumor tissue. The receptors come from a female donor with papillary thyroid cancer or a benign thyroid nodule (not recorded which). Some clones in this sample may be carry-over from other donors' samples.

The chain has TRBV11-2 and TRBJ2-2, with D perhaps TRBD2 (5 bases). Trimming left V 5 bases short and J 5 bases short, with 9 bases between. CDR1 is SGHAT, CDR2 FQNNGV, per germline. This CDR3 has 13 residues. The CDR3 DNA sequence: TGTGCCAGCAGCCGCAGCGGAACCGGGGAGCTGTTTTTT. Its protein is CASSRSGTGELFF.

V gene TRBV28 combines with J gene TRBJ2-3; 7 nucleotides line up with TRBD1. There are 17 residues in the CDR3. Germline V gene data show CDR1 as MDHEN and CDR2 as SYDVKM. Unmatched junction bases numbered 15, after V lost 4 bases and J lost 5 bases. The CDR3, as DNA: TGTGCCAGCAGTTATCCCAACAGGGGCCCTGGAGGAGATACGCAGTATTTT. As protein: CASSYPNRGPGGDTQYF.

This clone has just a few counts. The V gene is TRBV19, the J gene TRBJ1-1; 7 bases map to TRBD1. There are 13 residues in the CDR3. The germline V gene has CDR1 LNHDA and CDR2 SQIVND (reference sequence). With V trimmed by 5 bases and J by 11 bases, 11 bases remained unmatched. This chain's CDR3 is CASSPPGQLSAFF. The CDR3 nucleotides are TGTGCCAGTAGTCCGCCGGGACAGCTTTCCGCTTTCTTT. Full variable domain (outside the CDR3, taken from reference TRBV19 and TRBJ1-1): DGGITQSPKYLFRKEGQNVTLSCEQNLNHDAMYWYRQDPGQGLRLIYYSQIVNDFQKGDIAEGYSVSREKKESFPLTVTSAQKNPTAFYLCASSPPGQLSAFFGQGTRLTVV.

This clone is termed large. This rearrangement joins TRBV6-1 to TRBJ2-3; 10 bases line up with TRBD2. In germline, CDR1 is MNHNS, CDR2 SASEGT. Trimming at V came to 5 bases and at J to 6 bases, leaving 11 bases not matched to a gene. The CDR3 has 16 amino acids. The CDR3 spells CASSPYASGRGDTQYF. The CDR3 DNA reads TGTGCCAGCAGTCCTTATGCCAGCGGGAGGGGGGATACGCAGTATTTT.

This clone is large within its sample. The sample has other DNA sequences that encode this CDR3 too. The chain couples TRBV30 to TRBJ2-5, with D possibly being TRBD2 (5 bases). The CDR3 runs to 11 residues. Germline V gene data show CDR1 as GTSNPN and CDR2 as SVGIG (reference sequence). Trimming shortened V by 5 bases and J by 10 bases, and 14 bases separated the two germline ends. The CDR3 nucleotides are TGTGCCTGGGAGGTTGGAGGAAACCAGTACTTC. Translation gives CAWEVGGNQYF.

The sample holds a few counts of this clone. The chain links TRBV28 to TRBJ1-1; 8 nucleotides align to TRBD1. Per germline, CDR1 MDHEN and CDR2 SYDVKM. This CDR3 is built from 13 residues. The junction had 0 bases not matched to a gene; V was cut back by 2 bases and J by 4 bases. In nucleotides, the CDR3 is TGTGCCAGCAGTTTAACAGGGGGCACTGAAGCTTTCTTT. Translated, it gives CASSLTGGTEAFF.

The rearrangement links TRBV5-1 to TRBJ2-7; 8 positions match TRBD2. Per germline, CDR1 SGHRS and CDR2 YFSETQ. The CDR3 spans 17 residues. Unmatched junction bases numbered 18, after V lost 4 bases and J lost 6 bases. In nucleotides, the CDR3 is TGCGCCAGCAGCCCCGAGGGGACTAGTCACGTCGTCCCCGAGCAGTACTTC. Encoded protein: CASSPEGTSHVVPEQYF.

This clone was seen only a few times. V usage is TRBV28 and J usage is TRBJ1-2; 9 nucleotides line up with TRBD1. With V trimmed by 8 bases and J by 4 bases, 14 bases remained unmatched. CDR1 and CDR2 from the germline V gene are MDHEN and SYDVKM. CDR3 length equals 16 residues. The CDR3 protein is CASGTYPMDRGYGYTF. The CDR3 DNA reads as TGTGCCAGCGGAACGTACCCAATGGACAGGGGCTATGGCTACACCTTC.

This clone is large within its sample. This sequence joins TRBV5-6 and TRBJ2-7; no reliable D call. CDR3 size: 15 residues. Germline CDR1 SGHDT, CDR2 YYEEEE. The ends were cut back, 0 bases at V and 2 bases at J, with 12 bases in the middle. CDR3 DNA: TGTGCCAGCAGCTTGGGTTGGACGTCGACCTACGAGCAGTACTTC. Amino acids: CASSLGWTSTYEQYF.

V usage is TRBV10-2 and J usage is TRBJ2-3; 8 bases are a match to TRBD1. Germline V gives CDR1 WSHSY, CDR2 SAAADI. The CDR3 covers 14 residues. With 6 bases clipped from V and 3 bases from J, the junction kept 5 bases outside the gene matches. The CDR3 coding sequence is TGCGCCAGCAGCGGACAGGGTCGGACAGATACGCAGTATTTT. It translates to CASSGQGRTDTQYF.